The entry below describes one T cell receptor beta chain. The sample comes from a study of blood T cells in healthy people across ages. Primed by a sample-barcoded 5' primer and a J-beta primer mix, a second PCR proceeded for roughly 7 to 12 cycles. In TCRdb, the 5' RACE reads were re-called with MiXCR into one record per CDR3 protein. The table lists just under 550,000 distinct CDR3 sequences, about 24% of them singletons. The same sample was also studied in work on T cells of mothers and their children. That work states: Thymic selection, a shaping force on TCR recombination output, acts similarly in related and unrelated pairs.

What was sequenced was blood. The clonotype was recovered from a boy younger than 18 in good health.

CDR3: CASSFLAGGTYNEQFF. In nucleotides, the CDR3 is TGCGCCAGCAGCTTCCTAGCGGGAGGCACCTACAATGAGCAGTTCTTC. The V gene is TRBV5-1, the J gene TRBJ2-1; TRBD2 agrees at 11 bases. The CDR3 has 16 amino acids. Germline loops: CDR1 SGHRS, CDR2 YFSETQ. Trimming removed 2 bases from V and 2 bases from J; junction bases left unmatched: 3.